The T cell receptor beta chain under discussion was sequenced for a study of human T cells and chemical hapten exposure. On the study more broadly: Across the whole study, which lasted roughly five months, patients were given diphenylcyclopropenone on the scalp once a week.

Study-wide results and limits: Patch test score rose with PT1 expanded TCR count, significant at thresholds 8, 16 and 32, not 4.

The CDR3 covers 14 residues. The ends were cut back, 5 bases at V and 9 bases at J, with 17 bases in the middle. From germline, CDR1 is SNHLY and CDR2 FYNNEI. Methods used by the authors: Ranging from about 23,224 to 750,000, TCR counts per sample had a median value of around 90,000. In TCRdb, the RACE reads were re-called with MiXCR into one record per CDR3 protein. What appears here as the V and J calls and clone size reflects TCRdb's work, not the paper's. The profile shows approximately 89,000 distinct CDR3 sequences, less than 8% of them singletons. Time point specified: patch test 2, 6 weeks after DPC sensitization. Treatment specified: therapeutic diphenylcyclopropenone sensitization with weekly scalp DPC. Donation of samples came from alopecia patients who were 18 to 70 years old and suitable for DPC. The sample holds many counts of this clonotype. Its antigen is as yet unknown.

V is TRBV2 and J is TRBJ1-5; a weak D match, TRBD1 (6 bases). This clonotype was obtained from a woman aged 30 to 39 with alopecia areata. Some clones in this sample may be carry-over from other donors' samples. Source: whole blood, taken in connection with sensitization to the hapten diphenylcyclopropenone (DPC). The CDR3 spells CASSLRDTVGPQHF. CDR3 DNA: TGTGCCAGCAGTCTTCGGGACACGGTGGGGCCCCAGCATTTT.